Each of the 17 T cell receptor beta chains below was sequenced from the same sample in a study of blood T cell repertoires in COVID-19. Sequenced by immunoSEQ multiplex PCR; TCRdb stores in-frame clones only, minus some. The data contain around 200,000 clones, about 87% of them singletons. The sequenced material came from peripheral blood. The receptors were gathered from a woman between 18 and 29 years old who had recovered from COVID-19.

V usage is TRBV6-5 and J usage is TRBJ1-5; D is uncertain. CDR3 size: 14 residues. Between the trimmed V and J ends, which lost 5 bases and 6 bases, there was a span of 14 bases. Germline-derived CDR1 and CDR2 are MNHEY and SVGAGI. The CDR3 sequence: CASSPFRIAQPQHF. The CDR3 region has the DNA TGTGCCAGCAGTCCCTTTAGAATTGCTCAGCCCCAGCATTTT.

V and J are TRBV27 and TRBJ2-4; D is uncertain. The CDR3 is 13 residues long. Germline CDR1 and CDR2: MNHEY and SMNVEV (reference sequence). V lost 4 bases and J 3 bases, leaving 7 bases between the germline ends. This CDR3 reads CASSSGYKNIQYF. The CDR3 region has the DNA TGTGCCAGCAGTTCCGGTTACAAAAACATTCAGTACTTC.

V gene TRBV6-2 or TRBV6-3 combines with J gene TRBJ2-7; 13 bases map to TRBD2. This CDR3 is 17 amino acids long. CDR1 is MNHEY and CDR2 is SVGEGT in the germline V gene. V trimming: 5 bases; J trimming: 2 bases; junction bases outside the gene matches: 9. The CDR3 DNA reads TGTGCCAGCAGTCCGGGACTAGCGGGGACGGCGCCCTACGAGCAGTACGTC. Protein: CASSPGLAGTAPYEQYV.

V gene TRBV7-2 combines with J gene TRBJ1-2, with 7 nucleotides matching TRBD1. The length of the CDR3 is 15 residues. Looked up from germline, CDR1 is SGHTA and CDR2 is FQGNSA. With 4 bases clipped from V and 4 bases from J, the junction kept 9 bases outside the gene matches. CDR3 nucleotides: TGTGCCAGCAGCTCCCGGACAGGCGGTATCTATGGCTACACCTTC. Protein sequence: CASSSRTGGIYGYTF.

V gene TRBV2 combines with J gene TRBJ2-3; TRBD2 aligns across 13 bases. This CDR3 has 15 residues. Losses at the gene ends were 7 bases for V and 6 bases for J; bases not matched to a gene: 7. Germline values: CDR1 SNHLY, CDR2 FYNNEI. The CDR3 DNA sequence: TGTGCCAGCACCAGACTAGCGGGAGGAAGGGATACGCAGTATTTT. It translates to CASTRLAGGRDTQYF.

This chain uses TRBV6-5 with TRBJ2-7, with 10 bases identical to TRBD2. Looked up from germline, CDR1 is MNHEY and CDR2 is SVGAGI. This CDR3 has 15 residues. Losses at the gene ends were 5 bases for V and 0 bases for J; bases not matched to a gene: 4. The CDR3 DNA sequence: TGTGCCAGCAGTACTAGCGGGGCCCTCTCCTACGAGCAGTACTTC. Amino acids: CASSTSGALSYEQYF.

CDR3 region: CASSLRRGGSLHNEQFF. For the CDR3, the DNA is TGTGCCAGTAGTCTCCGAAGAGGCGGCTCCCTGCACAATGAGCAGTTCTTC. The chain employs TRBV19 and TRBJ2-1, with D uncertain. V lost 5 bases and J 5 bases, leaving 22 bases between the germline ends. The CDR3 is 17 residues long. Germline V gives CDR1 LNHDA, CDR2 SQIVND (reference sequence).

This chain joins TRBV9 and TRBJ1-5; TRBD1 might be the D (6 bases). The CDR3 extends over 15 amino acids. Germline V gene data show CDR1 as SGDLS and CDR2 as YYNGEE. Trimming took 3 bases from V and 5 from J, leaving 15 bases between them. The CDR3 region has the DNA TGTGCCAGCAGCGCTAGGGGGGGGCTGTATCAGCCCCAGCATTTT. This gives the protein CASSARGGLYQPQHF.

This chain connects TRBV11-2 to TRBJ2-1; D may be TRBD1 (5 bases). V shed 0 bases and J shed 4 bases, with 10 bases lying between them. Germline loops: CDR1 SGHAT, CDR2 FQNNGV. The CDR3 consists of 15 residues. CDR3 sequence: CASSLEGALYNEQFF. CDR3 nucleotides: TGTGCCAGCAGCTTAGAAGGGGCCTTATACAATGAGCAGTTCTTC.

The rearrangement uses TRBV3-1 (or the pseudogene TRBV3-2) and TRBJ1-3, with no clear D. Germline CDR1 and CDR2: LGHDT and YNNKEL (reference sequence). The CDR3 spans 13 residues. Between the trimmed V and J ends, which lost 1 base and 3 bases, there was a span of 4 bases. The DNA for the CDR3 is TGTGCCAGCAGCCAAGGTAGTGGAAACACCATATATTTT. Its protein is CASSQGSGNTIYF.

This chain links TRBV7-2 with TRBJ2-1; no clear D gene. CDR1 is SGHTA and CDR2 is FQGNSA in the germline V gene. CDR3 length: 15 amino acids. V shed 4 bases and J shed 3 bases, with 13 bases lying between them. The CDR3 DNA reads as TGTGCCAGCAGCTCCCGGTACGCGAGCTACAATGAGCAGTTCTTC. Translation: CASSSRYASYNEQFF.

The CDR3 region is CASSGFEQGNRETQYF. The CDR3 DNA reads as TGTGCCAGCAGCGGCTTCGAACAGGGGAATAGGGAGACCCAGTACTTC. The chain uses TRBV7-9 and TRBJ2-5; 7 nucleotides match TRBD1. The length of the CDR3 is 16 residues. In germline, CDR1 is SEHNR, CDR2 FQNEAQ (reference sequence). With 5 bases clipped from V and 5 bases from J, the junction kept 14 bases outside the gene matches.

The CDR3 loop reads CASSYSVRDQPQHF. The DNA for the CDR3 is TGTGCCAGCAGTTACTCGGTTCGGGATCAGCCCCAGCATTTT. The rearrangement uses TRBV6-2 or TRBV6-3 and TRBJ1-5; D not resolved. Germline lookup yields CDR1 MNHEY and CDR2 SVGEGT. Between the trimmed V and J ends, which lost 0 bases and 5 bases, there was a span of 8 bases. This CDR3 has 14 residues.

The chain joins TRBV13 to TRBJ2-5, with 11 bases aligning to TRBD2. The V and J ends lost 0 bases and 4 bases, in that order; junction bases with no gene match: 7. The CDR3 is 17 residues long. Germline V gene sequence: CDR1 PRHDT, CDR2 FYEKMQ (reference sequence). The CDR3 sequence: CASSLGIPSGRRETQYF. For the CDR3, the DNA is TGTGCCAGCAGCTTAGGCATACCTAGCGGGAGGCGAGAGACCCAGTACTTC.

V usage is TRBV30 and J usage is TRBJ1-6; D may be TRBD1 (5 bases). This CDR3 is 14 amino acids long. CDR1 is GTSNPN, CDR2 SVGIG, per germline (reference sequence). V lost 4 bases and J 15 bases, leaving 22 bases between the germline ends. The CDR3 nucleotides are TGTGCCTGGACTCGACAGCCCGAATATTTGGGCCTCCACTTT. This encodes CAWTRQPEYLGLHF. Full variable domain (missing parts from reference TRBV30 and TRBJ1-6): SQTIHQWPATLVQPVGSPLSLECTVEGTSNPNLYWYRQAAGRGLQLLFYSVGIGQISSEVPQNLSASRPQDRQFILSSKKLLLSDSGFYLCAWTRQPEYLGLHFGNGTRLTVT.

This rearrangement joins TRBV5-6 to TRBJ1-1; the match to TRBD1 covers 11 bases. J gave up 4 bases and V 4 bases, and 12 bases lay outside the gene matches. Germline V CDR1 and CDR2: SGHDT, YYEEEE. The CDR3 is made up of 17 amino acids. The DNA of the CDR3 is TGTGCCAGCAGCCCAGGGACAGGGGGGGCTTGGGGCACTGAAGCTTTCTTT. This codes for CASSPGTGGAWGTEAFF. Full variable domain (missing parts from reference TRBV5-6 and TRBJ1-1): DAGVTQSPTHLIKTRGQQVTLRCSPKSGHDTVSWYQQALGQGPQFIFQYYEEEERQRGNFPDRFSGHQFPNYSSELNVNALLLGDSALYLCASSPGTGGAWGTEAFFGQGTRLTVV.

In DNA, the CDR3 is TGCGCCAGCAGCCCCGGGGTGATCACAGATACGCAGTATTTT. It codes for CASSPGVITDTQYF. The chain carries TRBV5-1 and TRBJ2-3, with TRBD2 as a possible D gene (5 bases). V gave up 4 bases and J gave up 2 bases, with 11 bases separating them. The CDR3 runs 14 residues. Germline V gene lookup returns CDR1 SGHRS and CDR2 YFSETQ.